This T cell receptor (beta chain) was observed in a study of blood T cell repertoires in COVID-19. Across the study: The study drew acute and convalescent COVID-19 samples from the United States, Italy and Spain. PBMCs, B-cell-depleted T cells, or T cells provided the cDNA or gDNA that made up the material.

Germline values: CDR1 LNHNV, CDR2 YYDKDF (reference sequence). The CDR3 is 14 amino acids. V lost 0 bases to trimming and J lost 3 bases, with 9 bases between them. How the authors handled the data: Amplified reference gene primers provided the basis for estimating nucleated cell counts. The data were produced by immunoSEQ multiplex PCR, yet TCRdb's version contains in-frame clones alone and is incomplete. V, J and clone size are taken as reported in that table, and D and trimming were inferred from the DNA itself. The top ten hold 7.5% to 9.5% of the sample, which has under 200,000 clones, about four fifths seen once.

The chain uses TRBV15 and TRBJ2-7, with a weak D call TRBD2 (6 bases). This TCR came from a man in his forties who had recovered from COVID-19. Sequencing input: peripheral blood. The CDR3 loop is CATSRDREFYEQYF. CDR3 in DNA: TGTGCCACCAGCAGAGATCGGGAGTTCTACGAGCAGTACTTC.